The 16 T cell receptor beta chains in this list originate from one sample, sequenced in a study of blood T cell repertoires in COVID-19. The assay was immunoSEQ multiplex PCR, and TCRdb's table has in-frame clones only and misses some. The data hold 180,000 or so clones, with just under 85% observed a single time. Sequenced input: peripheral blood. The receptors come from a human donor with acute or convalescent COVID-19. The donor label of this sample is uncertain.

This clone was recorded once. The chain is built from TRBV18 and TRBJ2-6; 9 bases are a match to TRBD1. Unmatched junction bases numbered 6, after V lost 3 bases and J lost 0 bases. Germline CDR1 is KGHSH and CDR2 is LQKENI. This CDR3 has 18 residues. The DNA of the CDR3 is TGTGCCAGCTCACCCGCCGGGACAGGGCCCTCTGGGGCCAACGTCCTGACTTTC. Its protein is CASSPAGTGPSGANVLTF.

V and J are TRBV24-1 and TRBJ2-2, with 11 nucleotides matching TRBD2. The length of the CDR3 is 17 residues. V shed 1 base, J shed 3 bases, and the junction held 3 bases outside the gene matches. Germline V gene sequence: CDR1 KGHDR, CDR2 SFDVKD. Here the CDR3 DNA reads TGTGCCACCAGTGATTTTTTGACTAGCGGGGACACCGGGGAGCTGTTTTTT. This encodes CATSDFLTSGDTGELFF.

This rearrangement joins TRBV20-1 to TRBJ2-2; D perhaps matches TRBD2 (6 bases). The CDR3 has 15 residues. Germline CDR1 is DFQATT and CDR2 is SNEGSKA (reference sequence). Trimming took 3 bases from V and 5 from J, leaving 16 bases between them. The CDR3 here is CSASKASATTGELFF. The CDR3, as DNA: TGCAGTGCTAGTAAGGCTAGCGCAACTACCGGGGAGCTGTTTTTT.

This chain uses TRBV5-5 with TRBJ1-1; D unclear. V was cut by 2 bases and J by 1 base, with 6 bases left in between. CDR1 SGHKS and CDR2 YYEKEE come from the germline V gene (reference sequence). The CDR3 is made up of 13 amino acids. The DNA of the CDR3 is TGTGCCAGCAGCTTCGCGCCGAACACTGAAGCTTTCTTT. Translation gives CASSFAPNTEAFF.

This clone was counted between two and nine times. The genes are TRBV19 and TRBJ1-5; a weak D match, TRBD1 (5 bases). The CDR3 contains 15 residues. Germline CDR1 is LNHDA and CDR2 is SQIVND (reference sequence). The V end was cut by 10 bases, the J end by 1 base, with 17 bases between. The CDR3 sequence: CATTVFGGSNQPQHF. CDR3 nucleotide sequence: TGTGCCACCACCGTCTTCGGGGGGAGCAATCAGCCCCAGCATTTT.

This clone was counted many times. The chain joins TRBV28 to TRBJ2-7; 10 nucleotides agree with TRBD2. The CDR3 is 15 amino acids. Germline CDR1 reads MDHEN; CDR2 reads SYDVKM. With 6 bases clipped from V and 4 bases from J, the junction kept 9 bases outside the gene matches. In nucleotides, the CDR3 is TGTGCCAGCAGGGGGGCTAGCGGGAGTTGGTACGAGCAGTACTTC. The encoded protein is CASRGASGSWYEQYF.

This chain links TRBV6-5 with TRBJ2-1; D is ambiguous. V was clipped by 6 bases and J by 8 bases, with 14 bases between them. The CDR3 has 13 amino acids. Germline loops: CDR1 MNHEY, CDR2 SVGAGI. CDR3 loop: CASRAPGGDEQFF. The DNA of the CDR3 is TGTGCCAGCAGGGCCCCCGGCGGCGATGAGCAGTTCTTC.

This sequence joins TRBV3-1 (or the pseudogene TRBV3-2) and TRBJ2-2; D gene uncertain. Germline lookup yields CDR1 LGHDT and CDR2 YNNKEL (reference sequence). The CDR3 has 16 residues. The V and J ends lost 2 bases and 1 base respectively, with 11 bases between them. This chain's CDR3 is CASSQTPTVNTGELFF. CDR3 bases: TGTGCCAGCAGCCAAACTCCTACGGTGAACACCGGGGAGCTGTTTTTT.

This clone was detected a few times. This rearrangement joins TRBV11-1 to TRBJ1-1, with D possibly TRBD1 on 5 matching bases. Trimming took off 2 bases at V and 3 bases at J, with 16 bases between the two ends. CDR1 is SGHAT, CDR2 FQDESV, per germline (reference sequence). This CDR3 comprises 16 residues. The CDR3 DNA reads as TGTGCCAGCAGCTTACAATTCGGGGGTTCCCACACTGAAGCTTTCTTT. Translated, it gives CASSLQFGGSHTEAFF.

J is TRBJ2-6 and V is TRBV30; 7 bases agree with TRBD1. Germline lookup yields CDR1 GTSNPN and CDR2 SVGIG (reference sequence). This CDR3 is 15 amino acids long. The trim removed 4 bases at V and 2 bases at J, leaving 5 bases unmatched. The CDR3 region is CAWTTQGPGANVLTF. The CDR3 DNA sequence: TGTGCCTGGACCACACAGGGGCCTGGGGCCAACGTCCTGACTTTC.

This clone was counted a single time. This chain connects TRBV11-2 to TRBJ2-7; the D gene is possibly TRBD2 (5 bases). CDR1 is SGHAT and CDR2 is FQNNGV in the germline V gene. CDR3 length: 15 residues. Deletions cut 3 bases from V and 5 bases from J, with 17 bases between. DNA for the CDR3: TGTGCCAGCAGCTTTTCCCCTGAGGGTCCCCACGAGCAGTACTTC. This gives the protein CASSFSPEGPHEQYF. The full variable domain, completed using reference TRBV11-2 and TRBJ2-7, is EAGVAQSPRYKIIEKRQSVAFWCNPISGHATLYWYQQILGQGPKLLIQFQNNGVVDDSQLPKDRFSAERLKGVDSTLKIQPAKLEDSAVYLCASSFSPEGPHEQYFGPGTRLTVT.

The chain carries TRBV2 and TRBJ2-3, with D maybe TRBD2 (5 bases). This CDR3 spans 15 amino acids. Trimming shortened V by 5 bases and J by 4 bases, and 16 bases separated the two germline ends. Germline loops: CDR1 SNHLY, CDR2 FYNNEI. The CDR3 DNA follows: TGTGCCAGCAGTTCCGGAGGCCCTCCGGCAGATACGCAGTATTTT. Translated: CASSSGGPPADTQYF.

This rearrangement joins TRBV30 to TRBJ1-2; 11 bases fit TRBD1. The junction had 11 bases not matched to a gene; V was cut back by 2 bases and J by 3 bases. Looked up from germline, CDR1 is GTSNPN and CDR2 is SVGIG (reference sequence). This CDR3 region has 17 residues. This CDR3 is CAWSNLMPGQGDYGYTF. CDR3 DNA sequence: TGTGCCTGGAGTAACCTTATGCCGGGACAGGGGGACTATGGCTACACCTTC.

The V and J genes are TRBV28 and TRBJ1-4; 9 bases agree with TRBD1. Trimming at V came to 6 bases and at J to 5 bases, leaving 7 bases not matched to a gene. The germline CDR1 and CDR2 sequences are MDHEN and SYDVKM. The CDR3 extends over 15 amino acids. The CDR3 here is CASSNTGTGNEKLFF. DNA for the CDR3: TGTGCCAGCAGCAACACCGGGACAGGGAATGAAAAACTGTTTTTT.

The rearrangement uses TRBV30 and TRBJ1-1; D not resolved. CDR1 and CDR2 (germline): GTSNPN, SVGIG (reference sequence). The CDR3 extends over 11 amino acids. V was shortened by 2 bases and J by 10 bases, with 11 bases between the two germline ends. The CDR3 coding sequence is TGTGCCTGGAGTAGTCCCCTCGGAGCTTTCTTT. Its translation: CAWSSPLGAFF.

The chain recombines TRBV5-6 with TRBJ1-1; 9 nucleotides agree with TRBD1. The CDR3 length is 15 residues. J was trimmed by 5 bases and V by 1 base; bases with no gene match: 6. Germline CDR1 is SGHDT and CDR2 is YYEEEE. The CDR3: CASSLRGQGRTEAFF. The DNA of the CDR3 is TGTGCCAGCAGCTTGAGGGGACAGGGCAGGACTGAAGCTTTCTTT.